These T cell receptor beta chains were read from a single sample in a study of T cell responses to AZD1222 COVID-19 vaccine. Data came from immunoSEQ multiplex PCR; TCRdb stores just in-frame clones and leaves some out. Here the sample spans 55,000 to 60,000 clones, 85% to 90% being singletons. The sequencing used peripheral blood, collected on day 0 of MenACWY control vaccination. The receptors come from an adult in good health. The CDR3 runs from the conserved cysteine through the conserved F or W.

V gene	J gene	CDR3 protein
TRBV3-1/TRBV3-2	TRBJ2-7	CASSQSLGDWTYEQYF
TRBV5-5	TRBJ2-7	CASSFGREVHEQYF
TRBV27	TRBJ2-7	CASSFRSGIPYEQYF
TRBV10-3	TRBJ2-3	CAINSRLNTDTQYF
TRBV7-2	TRBJ2-1	CASSREGQGDNEQFF
TRBV25-1	TRBJ1-6	CASSEYMGLESPLHF
TRBV3-1/TRBV3-2	TRBJ2-1	CASSQGLNNEQFF
TRBV12-3/TRBV12-4	TRBJ2-5	CASSRGQETQYF
TRBV27	TRBJ2-7	CASSLKDRLGYEQYF
TRBV29-1	TRBJ2-7	CSVESRQGYEQYF
TRBV12-5	TRBJ2-7	CASGLASGSTLYEQYF